The text below deals with one T cell receptor beta chain. The sample originates from a study of human T cells and chemical hapten exposure. As for the study in general: Patients, mostly women, had alopecia areata, alopecia totalis or alopecia universalis.

V was pared by 1 base and J by 0 bases, with 18 bases between. The CDR3 sequence is 19 residues long. The germline V gene has CDR1 LGHNA and CDR2 YSLEER. TCRdb fed the RACE reads into MiXCR, producing one record per CDR3 protein. The table shows more than 300,000 distinct CDR3 sequences, with roughly 4.6% occurring only once. Time point: pre-sensitization, week 0. The treatment denotes: therapeutic diphenylcyclopropenone sensitization with weekly scalp DPC. People who gave samples had alopecia, were 18 to 70 years old, and were suitable for DPC. This receptor was obtained from a woman aged 45-65 years with alopecia areata. Some clones in this sample may be carry-over from other donors' samples. The chain couples TRBV4-3 to TRBJ1-4; D might be TRBD1 (5 bases). This specimen was whole blood, taken in connection with sensitization to the hapten diphenylcyclopropenone (DPC). CDR3 in DNA: TGCGCCAGCAGCCAAGGAATCCGGGGTAGGGGTGCAACTAATGAAAAACTGTTTTTT. It specifies CASSQGIRGRGATNEKLFF.